One sample yielded the 25 T cell receptor beta chains listed below, sequenced in a study of blood T cell repertoires in COVID-19. Assay: immunoSEQ multiplex PCR; the TCRdb copy retains only in-frame clones and omits some. The table records 190,000 or so clones, about 87% of them present only once. Sequences were obtained from peripheral blood. The receptors come from a man aged 35-49 years with active or convalescent COVID-19.

The V gene is TRBV7-9, the J gene TRBJ1-3; no firm D call. This CDR3 has 16 residues. V lost 7 bases to trimming and J lost 0 bases, with 16 bases between them. Germline lookup yields CDR1 SEHNR and CDR2 FQNEAQ (reference sequence). CDR3 in amino acids: CASTPVGGISGNTIYF. The CDR3 DNA reads as TGTGCCAGCACCCCGGTCGGCGGGATCTCTGGAAACACCATATATTTT. The full variable domain, with the rest looked up from reference TRBV7-9 and TRBJ1-3, is DTGVSQNPRHKITKRGQNVTFRCDPISEHNRLYWYRQTLGQGPEFLTYFQNEAQLEKSRLLSDRFSAERPKGSFSTLEIQRTEQGDSAMYLCASTPVGGISGNTIYFGEGSWLTVV.

With respect to this clone: This same CDR3 is encoded by further DNA sequences in the sample. The chain joins TRBV2 to TRBJ1-1; D is uncertain. The germline CDR1 and CDR2 sequences are SNHLY and FYNNEI. CDR3 length: 12 residues. V was clipped by 3 bases and J by 2 bases, with 4 bases between them. CDR3 loop: CASSDSNTEAFF. CDR3 in DNA: TGTGCCAGCAGTGACAGTAACACTGAAGCTTTCTTT.

A few counts support this clone. The gene calls are TRBV5-4 and TRBJ2-7; 10 bases align to TRBD2. Per the germline V gene, CDR1 is SGHNT and CDR2 is YYREEE (reference sequence). There are 14 residues in the CDR3. V shed 0 bases, J shed 12 bases, and the junction held 9 bases outside the gene matches. CDR3 region: CASSLAGSGGPGYF. The CDR3 nucleotides are TGTGCCAGCAGCTTGGCGGGTAGCGGGGGGCCGGGGTACTTC.

The rearrangement uses TRBV5-1 and TRBJ1-5, with 9 positions matching TRBD1. V lost 0 bases to trimming and J lost 4 bases; unmatched junction nucleotides: 2. In germline, CDR1 is SGHRS, CDR2 YFSETQ. The CDR3 contains 15 residues. This CDR3 is CASSLGQGGNQPQHF. The CDR3 region has the DNA TGCGCCAGCAGCTTGGGACAGGGGGGTAATCAGCCCCAGCATTTT.

Here the CDR3 DNA reads TGTGCCAGCAGCTTAGCGGGGGGACAGCAAGAGACCCAGTACTTC. This encodes CASSLAGGQQETQYF. The rearrangement uses TRBV7-9 and TRBJ2-5; a weak D match, TRBD1 (7 bases). The V end lost 0 bases, the J end lost 2 bases, and 10 bases lay between the germline ends. Germline V gene data show CDR1 as SEHNR and CDR2 as FQNEAQ (reference sequence). CDR3 length: 15 amino acids.

This clone was seen only a few times. This chain connects TRBV28 to TRBJ1-5; D not resolved. The CDR3 is 12 amino acids. CDR1 and CDR2 (germline): MDHEN, SYDVKM. Trimming stripped 6 bases from V and 9 bases from J, with 12 bases between. CDR3 coding DNA: TGTGCCAGCAGGACTACCGCTGTGCCCCAGCATTTT. Translation gives CASRTTAVPQHF.

This chain joins TRBV25-1 and TRBJ2-7, with no clear D. The CDR3 is made up of 11 amino acids. Germline CDR1 is MGHDK and CDR2 is SYGVNS. Trimming stripped 2 bases from V and 5 bases from J, with 4 bases between. CDR3 sequence reads: CASSEINEQYF. In nucleotides, the CDR3 is TGTGCCAGCAGTGAAATTAACGAGCAGTACTTC.

The genes are TRBV27 and TRBJ1-5; 9 bases agree with TRBD1. Germline CDR1 MNHEY, CDR2 SMNVEV (reference sequence). CDR3 length equals 18 residues. Unmatched junction bases numbered 13, after V lost 6 bases and J lost 1 base. DNA for the CDR3: TGTGCCAGCAGCTATACCGGGACAGGGTGGGGGAGCAATCAGCCCCAGCATTTT. As protein: CASSYTGTGWGSNQPQHF.

This rearrangement joins TRBV29-1 to TRBJ1-5; tentatively, D is TRBD1 (5 bases). Trimming stripped 6 bases from V and 7 bases from J, with 16 bases between. The length of the CDR3 is 13 residues. From germline, CDR1 is SQVTM and CDR2 ANQGSEA. The CDR3 reads CSVRQGGDQPQHF. Here the CDR3 DNA reads TGCAGCGTCAGGCAAGGAGGGGACCAGCCCCAGCATTTT.

The chain links TRBV3-1 (or the pseudogene TRBV3-2) to TRBJ2-1; D gene unclear. The germline CDR1 and CDR2 sequences are LGHDT and YNNKEL (reference sequence). This CDR3 region has 13 residues. Trimming pared 4 bases from V and 5 bases from J, leaving 9 bases between. The CDR3 DNA reads as TGTGCCAGCAGCCTCGTACACGACAATGAGCAGTTCTTC. This codes for CASSLVHDNEQFF.

This chain connects TRBV5-4 to TRBJ1-4; TRBD1 agrees at 7 bases. Trimming took 2 bases from V and 8 from J; bases not matched to a gene: 6. The CDR3 covers 14 residues. CDR1 SGHNT and CDR2 YYREEE come from the germline V gene (reference sequence). CDR3 nucleotide sequence: TGTGCCAGCAGCTTAGGACAGGAAAGCGAAAAACTGTTTTTT. It codes for CASSLGQESEKLFF. The full variable domain, rest sourced from reference TRBV5-4 and TRBJ1-4, is ETGVTQSPTHLIKTRGQQVTLRCSSQSGHNTVSWYQQALGQGPQFIFQYYREEENGRGNFPPRFSGLQFPNYSSELNVNALELDDSALYLCASSLGQESEKLFFGSGTQLSVL.

The genes are TRBV24-1 and TRBJ2-1, with D perhaps matching TRBD1 (6 bases). CDR3 size: 13 residues. V was pared by 5 bases and J by 9 bases, with 13 bases between. The germline gives CDR1 KGHDR, CDR2 SFDVKD. The chain's CDR3 is CATSGLTGTEQFF. In DNA, the CDR3 is TGTGCCACCAGTGGTCTAACAGGGACTGAGCAGTTCTTC.

The chain recombines TRBV7-3 with TRBJ2-4, with D hard to call. Germline CDR1 SGHTA, CDR2 FQGTGA. The CDR3 extends over 16 amino acids. V gave up 1 base and J gave up 1 base, with 11 bases separating them. The CDR3 spells CASSLKEVLAKNIQYF. CDR3 sequence (DNA): TGTGCCAGCAGCTTAAAAGAGGTGTTGGCCAAAAACATTCAGTACTTC.

The chain is built from TRBV15 and TRBJ2-1, with a weak D call TRBD1 (5 bases). This CDR3 is built from 13 residues. V was shortened by 7 bases and J by 4 bases, with 11 bases between the two germline ends. In germline, CDR1 is LNHNV, CDR2 YYDKDF (reference sequence). The CDR3 DNA reads TGTGCCACCACCAAGACAGTTTACAATGAGCAGTTCTTC. Protein product: CATTKTVYNEQFF.

V usage is TRBV12-3 or TRBV12-4 and J usage is TRBJ2-3, with D uncertain. The length of the CDR3 is 12 residues. V lost 4 bases and J lost 3, with 5 bases in between. The CDR3 DNA reads TGTGCCAGCAGTTCTTTAACAGATACGCAGTATTTT. This gives the protein CASSSLTDTQYF.

The rearrangement joins TRBV7-9 to TRBJ2-7, with a tentative D call TRBD1 (5 bases). V was trimmed by 2 bases and J by 2 bases, leaving 7 bases between them. Germline V gene lookup returns CDR1 SEHNR and CDR2 FQNEAQ (reference sequence). The CDR3 contains 13 residues. The CDR3 is CASSLRGTYEQYF. The CDR3 DNA is TGTGCCAGCAGCTTAAGGGGAACCTACGAGCAGTACTTC.

This rearrangement joins TRBV27 to TRBJ1-1, with TRBD1 matching over 7 bases. The CDR3 runs 15 residues. Germline V lookup: CDR1 MNHEY, CDR2 SMNVEV (reference sequence). The V and J ends lost 3 bases and 4 bases, in that order; junction bases with no gene match: 8. CDR3 sequence (DNA): TGTGCCAGCAGTTTCGGGGGACAGAGGACCACTGAAGCTTTCTTT. Translation: CASSFGGQRTTEAFF.

This clone was counted a single time. The V gene is TRBV14, the J gene TRBJ1-5; D gene uncertain. V lost 1 base to trimming and J lost 11 bases, with 15 bases between them. Germline V lookup: CDR1 SGHDN, CDR2 FVKESK. The CDR3 runs to 14 residues. Here the CDR3 DNA reads TGTGCCAGCAGCCAAGTCGCCGAGATCCCGGCCCAGCATTTT. This sequence encodes CASSQVAEIPAQHF.

The V gene is TRBV27, the J gene TRBJ2-1, with 8 bases aligning to TRBD2. The CDR3 spans 15 residues. The junction had 14 bases not matched to a gene; V was cut back by 6 bases and J by 10 bases. CDR1 and CDR2 (germline): MNHEY, SMNVEV (reference sequence). The DNA for the CDR3 is TGTGCCAGCAGGGCGGGGGGTTTAGTAAGTGTAGAGCAGTTCTTC. Amino acid sequence: CASRAGGLVSVEQFF.

The rearrangement uses TRBV7-9 and TRBJ2-1; a weak D match, TRBD1 (5 bases). Trimming removed 4 bases from V and 14 bases from J, with 18 bases in between. The CDR3 covers 13 residues. CDR1 SEHNR and CDR2 FQNEAQ come from the germline V gene (reference sequence). CDR3 loop: CASSSIVAGPEFF. The CDR3 coding sequence is TGTGCCAGCAGCTCCATAGTGGCAGGGCCAGAGTTCTTC.

The chain uses TRBV9 and TRBJ2-3; no clear D gene. This CDR3 contains 15 residues. V gave up 0 bases and J gave up 5 bases, with 13 bases separating them. From germline, CDR1 is SGDLS and CDR2 YYNGEE. The CDR3 region is CASSVGLYGGDTQYF. The CDR3, as DNA: TGTGCCAGCAGCGTAGGTCTATACGGCGGAGATACGCAGTATTTT.

This chain joins TRBV6-5 and TRBJ2-7; 8 bases are a match to TRBD2. Germline V gene data show CDR1 as MNHEY and CDR2 as SVGAGI. This CDR3 contains 15 residues. With 6 bases clipped from V and 3 bases from J, the junction kept 10 bases outside the gene matches. The CDR3 DNA sequence: TGTGCCAGCAGATCCTATAGCGGGGACTACTACGAGCAGTACTTC. This gives the protein CASRSYSGDYYEQYF.

V gene TRBV12-5 combines with J gene TRBJ1-1; 7 nucleotides line up with TRBD1. The trim removed 7 bases at V and 6 bases at J, leaving 8 bases unmatched. CDR1 and CDR2 from the germline V gene are LGHNT and FRNRAP. CDR3 length: 13 residues. This CDR3 reads CASAPGGGSEAFF. The CDR3 DNA is TGTGCTAGTGCCCCAGGGGGAGGTTCTGAAGCTTTCTTT.

The chain's CDR3 is CASSLVFGGAYNEQFF. CDR3 bases: TGTGCCAGCAGCTTAGTATTCGGGGGGGCGTACAATGAGCAGTTCTTC. The chain carries TRBV11-2 and TRBJ2-1; TRBD2 agrees at 8 bases. V was clipped by 1 base and J by 4 bases; unmatched bases: 6. Looked up from germline, CDR1 is SGHAT and CDR2 is FQNNGV. The CDR3 is made up of 16 amino acids.

The V call is TRBV19, the J call TRBJ2-1, with TRBD1 matching 7 bases. Germline lookup yields CDR1 LNHDA and CDR2 SQIVND (reference sequence). The CDR3 has 15 amino acids. V shed 3 bases, J shed 5 bases, and the junction held 7 bases outside the gene matches. The CDR3 nucleotides are TGTGCCAGTAGTATCGAGACAGGGTTGGACAATGAGCAGTTCTTC. Its protein is CASSIETGLDNEQFF.